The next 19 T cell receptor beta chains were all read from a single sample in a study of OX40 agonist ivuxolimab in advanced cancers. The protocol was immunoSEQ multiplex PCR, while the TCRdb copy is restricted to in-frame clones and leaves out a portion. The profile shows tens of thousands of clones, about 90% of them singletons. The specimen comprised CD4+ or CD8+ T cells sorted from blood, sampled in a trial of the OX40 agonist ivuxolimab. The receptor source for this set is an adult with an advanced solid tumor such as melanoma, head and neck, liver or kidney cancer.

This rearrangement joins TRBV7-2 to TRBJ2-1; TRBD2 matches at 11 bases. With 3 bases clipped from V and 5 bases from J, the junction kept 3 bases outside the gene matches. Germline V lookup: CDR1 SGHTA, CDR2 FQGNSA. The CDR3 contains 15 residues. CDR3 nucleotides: TGTGCCAGCAGCTTCAGACTAGCGGGAAACAATGAGCAGTTCTTC. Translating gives CASSFRLAGNNEQFF. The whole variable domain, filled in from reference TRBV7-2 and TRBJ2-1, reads GAGVSQSPSNKVTEKGKDVELRCDPISGHTALYWYRQSLGQGLEFLIYFQGNSAPDKSGLPSDRFSAERTGGSVSTLTIQRTQQEDSAVYLCASSFRLAGNNEQFFGPGTRLTVL.

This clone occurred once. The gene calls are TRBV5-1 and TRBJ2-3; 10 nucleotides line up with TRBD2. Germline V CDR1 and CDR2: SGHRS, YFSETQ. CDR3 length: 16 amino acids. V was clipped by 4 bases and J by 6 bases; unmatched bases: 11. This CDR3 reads CASSLGSGRVTDTQYF. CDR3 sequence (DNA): TGCGCCAGCAGCCTGGGGAGCGGGAGGGTGACGGATACGCAGTATTTT.

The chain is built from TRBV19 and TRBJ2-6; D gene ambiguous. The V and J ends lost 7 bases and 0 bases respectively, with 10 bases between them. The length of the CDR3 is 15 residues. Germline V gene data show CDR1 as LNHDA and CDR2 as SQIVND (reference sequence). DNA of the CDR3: TGTGCCAGTATTCCAAGCAGCTCTGGGGCCAACGTCCTGACTTTC. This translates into CASIPSSSGANVLTF.

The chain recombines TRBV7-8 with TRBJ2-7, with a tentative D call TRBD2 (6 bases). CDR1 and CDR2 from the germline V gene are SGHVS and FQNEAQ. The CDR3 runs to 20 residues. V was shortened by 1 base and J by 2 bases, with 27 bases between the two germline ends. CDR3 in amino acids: CASSLVQAPGRADYPYEQYF. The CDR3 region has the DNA TGTGCCAGCAGCTTAGTCCAGGCCCCAGGCCGGGCGGACTATCCCTACGAGCAGTACTTC.

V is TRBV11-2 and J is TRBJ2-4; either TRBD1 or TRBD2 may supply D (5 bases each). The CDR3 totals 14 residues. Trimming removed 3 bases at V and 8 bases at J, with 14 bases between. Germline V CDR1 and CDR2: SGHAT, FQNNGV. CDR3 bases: TGTGCCAGCAGCTTTGGGACGAAGAAGGACATTCAGTACTTC. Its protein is CASSFGTKKDIQYF.

CDR3 region: CASSEDNNNEQFF. CDR3 DNA sequence: TGTGCCAGCAGTGAGGATAACAACAATGAGCAGTTCTTC. The chain uses TRBV2 and TRBJ2-1; D is unclear. Between the trimmed V and J ends, which lost 3 bases and 5 bases, there was a span of 8 bases. This CDR3 is built from 13 residues. CDR1 is SNHLY, CDR2 FYNNEI, per germline.

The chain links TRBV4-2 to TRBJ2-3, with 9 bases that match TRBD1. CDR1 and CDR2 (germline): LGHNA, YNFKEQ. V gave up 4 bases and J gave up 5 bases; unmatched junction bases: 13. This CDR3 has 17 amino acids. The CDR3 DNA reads TGTGCCAGCAGCCGGGACCTGCAGGGACAGGGTGGAGATACGCAGTATTTT. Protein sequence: CASSRDLQGQGGDTQYF.

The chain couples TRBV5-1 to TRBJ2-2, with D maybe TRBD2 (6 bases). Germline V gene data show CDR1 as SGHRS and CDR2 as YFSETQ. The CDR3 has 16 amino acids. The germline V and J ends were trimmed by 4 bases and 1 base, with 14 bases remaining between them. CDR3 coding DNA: TGCGCCAGCAGCAGTCTTAGCGGTCTGAACACCGGGGAGCTGTTTTTT. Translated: CASSSLSGLNTGELFF.

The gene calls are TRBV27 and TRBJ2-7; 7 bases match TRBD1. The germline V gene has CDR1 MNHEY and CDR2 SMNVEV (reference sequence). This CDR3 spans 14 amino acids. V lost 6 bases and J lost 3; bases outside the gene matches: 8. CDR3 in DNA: TGTGCCAGCAGCAGCCTGGACAGGATCTACGAGCAGTACTTC. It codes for CASSSLDRIYEQYF.

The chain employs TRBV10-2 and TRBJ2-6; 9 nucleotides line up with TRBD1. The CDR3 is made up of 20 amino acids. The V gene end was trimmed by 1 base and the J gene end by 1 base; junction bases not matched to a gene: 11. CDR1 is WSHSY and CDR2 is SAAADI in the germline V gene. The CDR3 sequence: CASSELAPGQGWSGANVLTF. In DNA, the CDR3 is TGCGCCAGCAGTGAGTTAGCACCGGGACAGGGTTGGTCTGGGGCCAACGTCCTGACTTTC.

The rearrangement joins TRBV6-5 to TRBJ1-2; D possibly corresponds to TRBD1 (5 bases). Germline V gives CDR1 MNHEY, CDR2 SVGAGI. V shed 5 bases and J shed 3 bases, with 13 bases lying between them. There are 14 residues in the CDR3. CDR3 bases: TGTGCCAGCAGTACCGCGGGACCCTACTATGGCTACACCTTC. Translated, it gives CASSTAGPYYGYTF.

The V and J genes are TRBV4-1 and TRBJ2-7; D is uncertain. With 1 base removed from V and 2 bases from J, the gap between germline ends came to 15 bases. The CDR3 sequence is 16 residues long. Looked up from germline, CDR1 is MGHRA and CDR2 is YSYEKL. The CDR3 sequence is CASSQARIAPAYEQYF. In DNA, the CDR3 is TGCGCCAGCAGCCAAGCTCGGATCGCCCCAGCCTACGAGCAGTACTTC.

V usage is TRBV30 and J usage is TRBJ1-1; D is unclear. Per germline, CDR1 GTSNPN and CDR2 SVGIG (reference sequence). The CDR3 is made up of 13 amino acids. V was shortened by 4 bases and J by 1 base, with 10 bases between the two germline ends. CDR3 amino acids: CAWNHDKNTEAFF. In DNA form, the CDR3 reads TGTGCCTGGAACCACGACAAGAACACTGAAGCTTTCTTT.

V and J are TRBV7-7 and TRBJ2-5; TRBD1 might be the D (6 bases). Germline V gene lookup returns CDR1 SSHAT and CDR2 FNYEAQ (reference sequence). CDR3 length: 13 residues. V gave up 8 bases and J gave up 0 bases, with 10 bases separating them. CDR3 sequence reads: CASGRGYQETQYF. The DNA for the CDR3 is TGTGCCAGCGGTAGGGGGTACCAAGAGACCCAGTACTTC.

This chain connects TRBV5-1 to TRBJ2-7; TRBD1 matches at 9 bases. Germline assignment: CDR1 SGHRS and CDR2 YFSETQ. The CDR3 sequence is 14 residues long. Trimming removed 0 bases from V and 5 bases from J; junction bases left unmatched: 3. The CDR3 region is CASSLGQGVNEQYF. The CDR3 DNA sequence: TGCGCCAGCAGCTTGGGACAGGGGGTCAACGAGCAGTACTTC.

The CDR3 is CASSDLQTNYGYTF. CDR3 in DNA: TGTGCCAGCAGTGACCTACAGACCAACTATGGCTACACCTTC. The chain recombines TRBV6-1 with TRBJ1-2; D gene unclear. The CDR3 totals 14 residues. Germline values: CDR1 MNHNS, CDR2 SASEGT. Trimming removed 3 bases at V and 2 bases at J, with 10 bases between.

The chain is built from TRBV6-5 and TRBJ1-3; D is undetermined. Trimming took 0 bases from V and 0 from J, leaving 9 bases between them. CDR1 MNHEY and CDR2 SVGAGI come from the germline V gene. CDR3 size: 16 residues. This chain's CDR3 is CASSYSGRNSGNTIYF. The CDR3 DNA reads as TGTGCCAGCAGTTACTCCGGACGGAACTCTGGAAACACCATATATTTT.

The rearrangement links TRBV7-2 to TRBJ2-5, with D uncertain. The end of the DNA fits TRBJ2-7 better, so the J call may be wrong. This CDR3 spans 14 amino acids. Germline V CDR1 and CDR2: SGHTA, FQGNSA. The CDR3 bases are TGTGCCAGCAGCTTAGCTCCGCTAGCCTACGAGCAGTACTTC. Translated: CASSLAPLAYEQYF.

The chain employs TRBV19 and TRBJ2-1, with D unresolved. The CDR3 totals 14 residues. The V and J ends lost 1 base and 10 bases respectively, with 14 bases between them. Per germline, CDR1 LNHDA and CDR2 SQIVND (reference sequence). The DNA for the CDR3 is TGTGCCAGTAGTATAGCCGGGCAGAAGACAGAGCAGTTCTTC. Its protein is CASSIAGQKTEQFF.